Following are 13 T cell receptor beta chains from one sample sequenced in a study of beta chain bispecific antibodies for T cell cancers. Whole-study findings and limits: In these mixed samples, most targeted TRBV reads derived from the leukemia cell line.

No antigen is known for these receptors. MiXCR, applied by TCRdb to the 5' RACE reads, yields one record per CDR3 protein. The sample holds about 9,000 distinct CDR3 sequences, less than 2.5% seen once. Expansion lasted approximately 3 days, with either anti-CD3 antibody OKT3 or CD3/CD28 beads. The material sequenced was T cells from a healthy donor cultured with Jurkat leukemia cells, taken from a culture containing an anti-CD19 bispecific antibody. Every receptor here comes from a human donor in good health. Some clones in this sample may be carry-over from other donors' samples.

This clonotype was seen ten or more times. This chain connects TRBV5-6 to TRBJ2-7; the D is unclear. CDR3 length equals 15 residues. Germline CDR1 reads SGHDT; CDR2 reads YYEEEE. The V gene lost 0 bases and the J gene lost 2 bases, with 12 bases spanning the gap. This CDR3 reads CASSLGAGEPYEQYF. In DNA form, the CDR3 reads TGTGCCAGCAGCTTGGGGGCAGGAGAACCCTACGAGCAGTACTTC.

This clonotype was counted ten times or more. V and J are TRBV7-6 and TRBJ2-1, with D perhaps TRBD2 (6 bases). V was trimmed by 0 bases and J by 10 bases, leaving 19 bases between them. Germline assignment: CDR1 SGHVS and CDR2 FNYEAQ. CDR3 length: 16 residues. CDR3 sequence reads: CASSLASQGVAAEQFF. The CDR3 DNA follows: TGTGCCAGCAGCTTAGCGAGTCAGGGTGTAGCGGCCGAGCAGTTCTTC.

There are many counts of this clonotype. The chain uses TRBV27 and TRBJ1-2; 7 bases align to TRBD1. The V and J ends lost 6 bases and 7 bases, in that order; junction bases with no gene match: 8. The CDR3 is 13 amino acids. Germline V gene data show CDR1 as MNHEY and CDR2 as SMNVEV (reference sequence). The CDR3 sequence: CASSPMTGFGYTF. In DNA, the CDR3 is TGTGCCAGCAGCCCCATGACAGGGTTTGGCTACACCTTC.

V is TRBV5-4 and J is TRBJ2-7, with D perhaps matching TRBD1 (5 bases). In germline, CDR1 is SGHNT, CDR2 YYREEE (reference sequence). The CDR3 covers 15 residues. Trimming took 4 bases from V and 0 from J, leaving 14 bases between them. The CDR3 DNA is TGTGCCAGCAGCATGGGGCAGCTGATCTCCTACGAGCAGTACTTC. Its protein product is CASSMGQLISYEQYF.

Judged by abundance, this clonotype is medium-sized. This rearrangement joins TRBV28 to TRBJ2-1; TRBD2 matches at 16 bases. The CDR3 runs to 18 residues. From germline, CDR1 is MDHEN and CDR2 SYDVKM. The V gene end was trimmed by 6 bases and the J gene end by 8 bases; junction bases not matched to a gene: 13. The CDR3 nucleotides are TGTGCCAGCAGCCAAAGGGGACTAGCGGGGGGGGCAGGCGATGAGCAGTTCTTC. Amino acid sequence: CASSQRGLAGGAGDEQFF. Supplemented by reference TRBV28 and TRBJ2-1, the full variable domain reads DVKVTQSSRYLVKRTGEKVFLECVQDMDHENMFWYRQDPGLGLRLIYFSYDVKMKEKGDIPEGYSVSREKKERFSLILESASTNQTSMYLCASSQRGLAGGAGDEQFFGPGTRLTVL.

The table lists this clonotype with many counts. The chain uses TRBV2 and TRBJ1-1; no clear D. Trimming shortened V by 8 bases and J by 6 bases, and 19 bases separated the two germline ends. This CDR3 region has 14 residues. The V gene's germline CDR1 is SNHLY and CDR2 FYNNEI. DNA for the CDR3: TGTGCCAGCGGCGCCACTTCTAGAGTGGCTGAAGCTTTCTTT. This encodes CASGATSRVAEAFF.

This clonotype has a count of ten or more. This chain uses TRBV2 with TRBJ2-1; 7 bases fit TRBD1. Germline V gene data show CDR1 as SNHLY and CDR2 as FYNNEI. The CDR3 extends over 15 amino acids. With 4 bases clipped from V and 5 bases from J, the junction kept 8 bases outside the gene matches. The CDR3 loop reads CASSGTGTVNNEQFF. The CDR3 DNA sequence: TGTGCCAGCAGTGGAACCGGGACAGTCAACAATGAGCAGTTCTTC.

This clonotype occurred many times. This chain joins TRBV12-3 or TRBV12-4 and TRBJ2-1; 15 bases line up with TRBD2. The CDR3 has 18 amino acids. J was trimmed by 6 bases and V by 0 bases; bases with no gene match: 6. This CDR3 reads CASSLALPGLAGGNEQFF. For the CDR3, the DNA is TGTGCCAGCAGTTTAGCGCTGCCGGGACTAGCGGGGGGCAATGAGCAGTTCTTC.

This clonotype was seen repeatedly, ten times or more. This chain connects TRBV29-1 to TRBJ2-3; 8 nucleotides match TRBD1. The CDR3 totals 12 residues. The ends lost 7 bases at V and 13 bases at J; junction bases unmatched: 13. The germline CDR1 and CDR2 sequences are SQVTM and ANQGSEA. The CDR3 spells CSALPMTGEKYF. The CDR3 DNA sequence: TGCAGCGCCCTCCCGATGACAGGGGAGAAGTATTTT.

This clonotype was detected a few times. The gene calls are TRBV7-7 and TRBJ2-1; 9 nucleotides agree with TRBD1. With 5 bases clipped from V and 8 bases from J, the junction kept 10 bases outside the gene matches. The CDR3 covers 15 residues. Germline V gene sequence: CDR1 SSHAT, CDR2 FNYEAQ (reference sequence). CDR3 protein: CASSPTGTGSHEQFF. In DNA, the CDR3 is TGTGCCAGCAGCCCCACCGGGACAGGGTCCCATGAGCAGTTCTTC.

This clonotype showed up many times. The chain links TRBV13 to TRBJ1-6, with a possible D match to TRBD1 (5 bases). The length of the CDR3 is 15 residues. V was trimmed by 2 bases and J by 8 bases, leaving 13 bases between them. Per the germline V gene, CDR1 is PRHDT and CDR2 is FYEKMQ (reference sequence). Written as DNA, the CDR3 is TGTGCCAGCAGCTTACAACCGACAGCGGATTCACCCCTCCACTTT. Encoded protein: CASSLQPTADSPLHF.

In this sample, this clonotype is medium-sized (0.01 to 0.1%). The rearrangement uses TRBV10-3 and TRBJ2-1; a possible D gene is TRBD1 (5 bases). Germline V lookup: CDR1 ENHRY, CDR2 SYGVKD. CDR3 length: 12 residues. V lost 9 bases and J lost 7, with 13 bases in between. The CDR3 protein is CAIGLGVNEQFF. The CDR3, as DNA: TGTGCCATTGGGTTAGGGGTTAATGAGCAGTTCTTC.

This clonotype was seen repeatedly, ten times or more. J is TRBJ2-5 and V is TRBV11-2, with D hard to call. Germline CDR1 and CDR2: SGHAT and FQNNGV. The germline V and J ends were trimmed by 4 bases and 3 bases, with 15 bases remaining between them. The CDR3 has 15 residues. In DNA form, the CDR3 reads TGTGCCAGCAGCTCCCCCTCGGAGCCCGAAGAGACCCAGTACTTC. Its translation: CASSSPSEPEETQYF. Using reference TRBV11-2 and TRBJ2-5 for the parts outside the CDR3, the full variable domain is EAGVAQSPRYKIIEKRQSVAFWCNPISGHATLYWYQQILGQGPKLLIQFQNNGVVDDSQLPKDRFSAERLKGVDSTLKIQPAKLEDSAVYLCASSSPSEPEETQYFGPGTRLLVL.